This T cell receptor beta chain was identified during a study of beta chain features in type 1 diabetes (dated by TCRdb to the late 2010s). With regard to the full study: No differences in mean age, gender distribution, total cell number or subset yield were found between patients and healthy donors. A total of 100 million to 110 million sorted cells were examined across all samples, and a strong correlation was observed between cell number per subset and RNA yield. The study compared TCRB repertoires of sorted circulating CD4+ T cell subsets between recently diagnosed type 1 diabetes patients and matched healthy donors. Regulatory and stem cell-like memory subsets were obtained from only 8 patients and roughly 8 healthy donors, while naive and central memory subsets were obtained from all 30 or so donors. Paper-wide results and their limitations: Naive, central memory and regulatory TCRB repertoires appeared to be more alike among patients than among healthy donors. Type 1 diabetes patients showed a moderate but significant shortening of TCRB CDR3 length in all four CD4+ subsets. Patients with type 1 diabetes made fewer insertions and deleted more nucleotides at VDJ recombination sites, implying thymic rearrangement abnormalities. Because cDNA was sequenced instead of genomic DNA, activated cells with high expression could be over-represented, although the groups did not differ in activation or CD3 levels. Because the HLA sub-analyses included only small numbers of individuals, any influence of HLA type on TCRB rearrangement was left unresolved. PCR may preferentially amplify shorter templates, but because patient and control samples were amplified and corrected together, any resulting skew would affect both groups equally.

Inclusive of the bounding cysteine and phenylalanine, the CDR3 is 12 residues long. Of all the DNA, just the CDR3 is kept, 36 bases in frame from base 1. V gives up 6 bases and J gives up 5 bases, and the segment between their germline ends measures 8 bases. According to the germline V gene, CDR1 reads SNHLY and CDR2 reads FYNNEI. This clone turned up a few times. Its antigen is still unknown. No base-level quality is on record; no much larger clone is a single base apart. From each donor, a single peripheral blood sample of about 100 mL on average was drawn into heparinised tubes. A BD FACSAria II was used to sort naive, central memory, regulatory and stem cell-like memory CD4+ T cells with a panel that included CD45RO, CCR7, CD25, CD127, CD95 and CD27. Every sorted population had a purity above 95%. PBMCs were isolated right away by Lymphoprep density gradient centrifugation and were stained directly, without culture. So that batch effects would be minimized, each experiment stained and sorted samples in pairs, pairing one healthy donor with one patient.

The entire isolated RNA was reverse transcribed using the High Capacity cDNA Reverse Transcription Kit, and thus expressed TCRB transcripts were sequenced. Stem cell-like memory T cell samples underwent survey-depth immunoSEQ sequencing, averaging around 1 million total reads per sample. Sorted cells were lysed in RLT buffer and RNA was extracted with DNase-treated RNeasy Micro or Mini kits, depending on cell number. Each cell subset was processed separately to prevent cross-contamination, with patient and healthy donor samples processed together. The immunoSEQ multiplex PCR was used to amplify TCRB sequences from cDNA, generating 87-bp fragments that spanned the CDR3 region. Sequencing of the amplicons was done on the Illumina HiSeq platform. The study's own analysis went as follows. Synthetic template baselines were used to correct PCR bias computationally, reads within Hamming distance 2 were collapsed together, and singletons that could not be merged were discarded. Reads were aligned against IMGT so that V, D and J genes, CDR3 length and insertions or deletions at six rearrangement sites could be assigned. Within each subset, clonotype counts were normalized to sorted cell number, and only after that were true diversity and Gini coefficients computed with the tcR R package. The overlap coefficient, calculated on TCRB nucleotide sequences, was used to measure repertoire sharing. In its TCRdb copy, this immuneACCESS table keeps in-frame sequences only and misses some clones. Where compared with another copy, unresolved V genes explain less than half of these, and the others have no known cause. That table is the source of V, J and clone size, and D and trimming were worked out from the DNA. For this sample the table gives under 90,000 clones, of which under 35% were detected only once. The ten largest clones capture 0.45% of the sample.

The chain is encoded by TRBV2 joined to TRBJ1-5; confidence is insufficient to name the D gene. The sequence was collected from a woman between 18 and 30 years old in good health. The specimen sequenced was stem cell memory CD4+ T cells from blood. The cell subset or site label on this specimen signifies: stem cell-like memory CD4+ T cells. The CDR3: CASSPGDQPQHF. The DNA is TGTGCCAGCAGCCCCGGGGATCAGCCCCAGCATTTT.